This TCR beta chain is drawn from a study of OX40 agonist ivuxolimab in advanced cancers. Data came from immunoSEQ multiplex PCR; TCRdb stores just in-frame clones and leaves some out. The sample holds approximately 52,000 clones, 75% to 85% seen once. The CDR3 is made up of 15 amino acids. V was cut by 0 bases and J by 2 bases, with 10 bases left in between. CDR1 and CDR2 from the germline V gene are SGHRS and YFSETQ. A word on this clone: Its specificity is unknown.

Study-wide points: Antigen specificity of clonally expanded peripheral T cells was not established.

V is TRBV5-1 and J is TRBJ2-3, with D perhaps matching TRBD2 (6 bases). The sequencing here drew on CD4+ or CD8+ T cells sorted from blood, taken in a trial of the OX40 agonist ivuxolimab. This TCR was recovered from an adult with an advanced solid tumor such as melanoma, head and neck, liver or kidney cancer. CDR3 DNA: TGCGCCAGCAGCTTGGCGGGCGGGGTCACAGATACGCAGTATTTT. Translation gives CASSLAGGVTDTQYF.